The subject of this entry is one T cell receptor beta chain. This sample was taken from a study of control samples from healthy donors and cancer patients. Some clones are missing from TCRdb's copy, which holds only in-frame ones; the method was immunoSEQ multiplex PCR. Of 150,000 or so clones in the sample, approximately 92% are singletons; the top ten hold 2% to 2.5%. CDR3 length: 13 amino acids. CDR1 is SGHRS and CDR2 is YFSETQ in the germline V gene. Trimming pared 1 base from V and 5 bases from J, leaving 10 bases between. The V call is TRBV5-1, the J call TRBJ2-7; D possibly corresponds to TRBD2 (5 bases). Source material: blood. The receptor's source is a woman in her forties or fifties in good health. The DNA for the CDR3 is TGCGCCAGCAGCTTGCTCTGGGGAGACGAGCAGTACTTC. Protein: CASSLLWGDEQYF.